The rows below give T cell receptor beta chains drawn from one sample of a study of type 1 and type 2 diabetes patients. TCRdb analysed the multiplex PCR reads with MiXCR anew, one entry per CDR3 protein. The table lists around 300,000 distinct CDR3 sequences, roughly 50% of them singletons. Sequencing was done on a sample of peripheral blood mononuclear cells (PBMCs). All receptors derive from a man aged 18 to 35 with type 2 diabetes. The CDR3 runs from the conserved cysteine through the conserved F or W. The order of the fields is D gene, J gene, clone size, V gene, CDR3 DNA, CDR3 protein. The D gene is left open where the match is weak. A clone size is listed for some rows: how often the clone was seen (once, few, many), or a class if it is expanded.

. | TRBJ2-7 | . | TRBV11-2 | TGTGCCAGCAGCCCTACGACGAGGGAGCAGTACTTC | CASSPTTREQYF
. | TRBJ2-1 | few | TRBV29-1 | TGCAGCGTTACGAGACAGGGCGGGGTGCTCTTC | CSVTRQGGVLF
TRBD1 | TRBJ1-6 | . | TRBV6-1 | TGTGCCAGTAGAAGGACAGGGGATAATTCACCCCTCCACTTT | CASRRTGDNSPLHF
TRBD1 | TRBJ2-1 | . | TRBV12-5 | TGTGCCAGCAGTGGACAGGAGAACTACAATGAGCAGTTCTTC | CASSGQENYNEQFF
TRBD1 | TRBJ2-1 | . | TRBV5-4 | TGTGCCAGCAGCCAACCGTCAGGGGGATGGGGTGAGCAGTTCTTC | CASSQPSGGWGEQFF
. | TRBJ2-2 | . | TRBV12-3/TRBV12-4 | TGTGCCAGCAGTTTCGCAGGGCCCGGGGAGCTGTTTTTT | CASSFAGPGELFF
TRBD1 | TRBJ2-5 | . | TRBV7-2 | TGTGCCAGCAGCCCACAGACAGGGGTAGAGACCCAGTACTTC | CASSPQTGVETQYF
. | TRBJ2-5 | . | TRBV9 | TGTGCCAGCAGCCGAGACACAGGGTGGGCGGGGGAGACCCAGTACTTC | CASSRDTGWAGETQYF
. | TRBJ1-1 | . | TRBV30 | TGTGCCTGGAGTGTTCAGGGTCCGGACACTGAAGCTTTCTTT | CAWSVQGPDTEAFF
. | TRBJ2-1 | . | TRBV5-1 | TGCGCCAGCAGCTTGTTGGGGGATGAGCAGTTCTTC | CASSLLGDEQFF
. | TRBJ2-3 | few | TRBV6-6 | TGTGCCAGCAGTTCGACAGCAGATACGCAGTATTTT | CASSSTADTQYF
. | TRBJ1-1 | many | TRBV7-2 | TGTGCCAGCAGCCCTATTTCGACAGGAGGCACTGAAGCTTTCTTT | CASSPISTGGTEAFF
. | TRBJ2-7 | once | TRBV6-6 | TGTGCCAGCAGTAAGGGGCAGGGGACCTACGAGCAGTACTTC | CASSKGQGTYEQYF
. | TRBJ2-5 | . | TRBV24-1 | TGTGCCACCAGTGATGGCGGAACGGAGACCCAGTACTTC | CATSDGGTETQYF
. | TRBJ2-1 | . | TRBV29-1 | TGCAGCGTTGGGGGGGGCTATGAGCAGTTCTTC | CSVGGGYEQFF
. | TRBJ1-2 | . | TRBV6-6 | TGTGCCAGCACTAAGGGACTAAACTATGGCTACACCTTC | CASTKGLNYGYTF
. | TRBJ1-2 | . | TRBV19 | TGTGCCAGTAGTACTCTTCGGGAGCCTAACTATGGCTACACCTTC | CASSTLREPNYGYTF
. | TRBJ2-7 | . | TRBV10-1 | TGCGCCAGCAGTGATTCTTTGACATCGCTACCCTACGAGCAGTACTTC | CASSDSLTSLPYEQYF
. | TRBJ1-1 | . | TRBV12-3/TRBV12-4 | TGTGCCAGCAGCCTGTTTGGGGGTAGCACTGAAGCTTTCTTT | CASSLFGGSTEAFF
TRBD1 | TRBJ2-1 | . | TRBV10-3 | TGTGCCATCAGGCGGACAGGGAACTACAATGAGCAGTTCTTC | CAIRRTGNYNEQFF
. | TRBJ2-1 | . | TRBV7-6 | TGTGCCAGCAGCGTCGGACCCTCCTACAATGAGCAGTTCTTC | CASSVGPSYNEQFF
. | TRBJ2-7 | . | TRBV15 | TGTGCCACCAGCAGCTCGGGCTTTACCTACGAGCAGTACTTC | CATSSSGFTYEQYF
. | TRBJ2-7 | many | TRBV7-2 | TGTGCCAGCAGCTTACCGGACTACGAGCAGTACTTC | CASSLPDYEQYF
. | TRBJ2-1 | . | TRBV20-1 | TGCAGTGCTAGTGCCCAGGATGTTGAGAAGTTCTTC | CSASAQDVEKFF
. | TRBJ2-1 | . | TRBV15 | TGTGCCACCAGCAGAGCCCAGTCCAACAATGAGCAGTTCTTC | CATSRAQSNNEQFF
. | TRBJ1-6 | few | TRBV30 | TGTGCCTGGAGTCCGGACCTCCATAATTCACCCCTCCACTTT | CAWSPDLHNSPLHF
. | TRBJ2-7 | . | TRBV6-5 | TGTGCCAGCAGTTACGGCGGGACTGCCTACGAGCAGTACTTC | CASSYGGTAYEQYF
TRBD1 | TRBJ1-2 | once | TRBV6-6 | TGTGCCAGCAGTGCCCCTCACAGGGGCGCCTTAAACTATGGCTACACCTTC | CASSAPHRGALNYGYTF
TRBD2 | TRBJ2-1 | . | TRBV10-1 | TGCGCCAGCAGTGGGTCACTAGCGGGCGAGCAGTTCTTC | CASSGSLAGEQFF
. | TRBJ1-1 | . | TRBV20-1 | TGCAGTGCTAGTAGGGGGGACAATGCTTTCTTT | CSASRGDNAFF
. | TRBJ2-2 | . | TRBV19 | TGTGCCAGTAGCCCACCGGGCCTAGAAACCGGGGAGCTGTTTTTT | CASSPPGLETGELFF